These 9 T cell receptor beta chains came from one sample sequenced in a study of shared clonotypes between healthy human individuals. Profiling relied on immunoSEQ multiplex PCR, and the TCRdb table lists in-frame clones only, not all of them. This sample yields roughly 500,000 clones, of which 60% to 85% are seen a single time; over 10% belongs to the top ten. Sequencing input: PBMCs. Source of these receptors: a woman aged 40 to 50 in good health. Some clones in this sample may be carry-over from other donors' samples.

The chain recombines TRBV19 with TRBJ2-1, with 14 bases aligning to TRBD2. Germline CDR1 LNHDA, CDR2 SQIVND (reference sequence). This CDR3 comprises 21 residues. The ends lost 1 base at V and 9 bases at J; junction bases unmatched: 20. CDR3 in DNA: TGTGCCAGTAGTATAGGGGTTTGGGGGACAGGGTGGACTAGCGGGAGGAGTGAGCAGTTCTTC. Its protein is CASSIGVWGTGWTSGRSEQFF.

This clone was recorded a few times. The chain combines TRBV6-1 with TRBJ1-3; D is ambiguous. There are 15 residues in the CDR3. Trimming stripped 5 bases from V and 0 bases from J, with 11 bases between. Germline-derived CDR1 and CDR2 are MNHNS and SASEGT. The CDR3 sequence is CASSSGSTSGNTIYF. In DNA, the CDR3 is TGTGCCAGCAGTTCCGGTAGCACCTCTGGAAACACCATATATTTT.

The chain couples TRBV6-1 to TRBJ1-3; no reliable D call. This CDR3 is 14 amino acids long. Germline loops: CDR1 MNHNS, CDR2 SASEGT. The V and J ends lost 5 bases and 4 bases respectively, with 12 bases between them. In DNA form, the CDR3 reads TGTGCCAGCAGTATCAATCGATTGGGAAACACCATATATTTT. Amino acid sequence: CASSINRLGNTIYF.

This chain connects TRBV18 to TRBJ2-2, with D possibly being TRBD1 or TRBD2 (5 bases each). The CDR3 is 16 amino acids. The germline V and J ends were trimmed by 0 bases and 4 bases, with 12 bases remaining between them. Germline V gene data show CDR1 as KGHSH and CDR2 as LQKENI. The CDR3 is CASSPPGVRGTGELFF. CDR3 coding DNA: TGTGCCAGCTCACCACCGGGGGTCCGGGGCACCGGGGAGCTGTTTTTT.

This clone came up a few times. The chain uses TRBV7-9 and TRBJ2-3; 8 bases are a match to TRBD2. Unmatched junction bases numbered 7, after V lost 2 bases and J lost 3 bases. Germline V gene sequence: CDR1 SEHNR, CDR2 FQNEAQ (reference sequence). The length of the CDR3 is 16 residues. CDR3 residues: CASSLPSGGPTDTQYF. For the CDR3, the DNA is TGTGCCAGCAGCTTACCTTCGGGAGGGCCAACAGATACGCAGTATTTT.

This chain connects TRBV5-1 to TRBJ2-3; TRBD2 matches 7 bases. The CDR3 contains 11 residues. V was clipped by 4 bases and J by 9 bases; unmatched bases: 2. Germline V gene lookup returns CDR1 SGHRS and CDR2 YFSETQ. CDR3 residues: CASSPGGTQYF. The CDR3 DNA reads TGCGCCAGCAGCCCGGGGGGAACGCAGTATTTT.

The sample holds a few counts of this clone. The V call is TRBV4-1, the J call TRBJ2-1, with 9 bases matching TRBD2. The V and J ends lost 1 base and 10 bases, in that order; junction bases with no gene match: 11. The CDR3 runs to 16 residues. The germline V gene has CDR1 MGHRA and CDR2 YSYEKL. CDR3 in DNA: TGCGCCAGCAGCCAAGGGATAGCGGGAGCGACATGGGAGCAGTTCTTC. Translating it yields CASSQGIAGATWEQFF.

The V call is TRBV4-1, the J call TRBJ2-7; possibly TRBD2 for D (7 bases). V was clipped by 4 bases and J by 4 bases, with 20 bases between them. The germline V gene has CDR1 MGHRA and CDR2 YSYEKL. The CDR3 contains 16 residues. The chain's CDR3 is CASSPQRGHGPYEQYF. The CDR3 DNA follows: TGCGCCAGCAGCCCTCAGCGGGGACACGGGCCATACGAGCAGTACTTC.

V gene TRBV4-1 combines with J gene TRBJ2-3; 11 bases are a match to TRBD2. The length of the CDR3 is 17 residues. The germline V gene encodes CDR1 MGHRA and CDR2 YSYEKL. Losses at the gene ends were 3 bases for V and 4 bases for J; bases not matched to a gene: 9. DNA for the CDR3: TGCGCCAGCAGCCAGCAAACTAGCGGGAGAGCCCCAGATACGCAGTATTTT. Protein sequence: CASSQQTSGRAPDTQYF.